Here is one T cell receptor beta chain with its context. The antigen is unknown. This sample is drawn from a study of shared clonotypes between healthy human individuals. Whole-study findings and limits: Clonotype sharing among the donors was expected to vary with sequencing depth.

Genomic DNA from each subset was divided evenly over several immunoSEQ plates. Sequencing used immunoSEQ multiplex PCR; TCRdb keeps in-frame clones, though not all of them. Found here are roughly 1.4 million clones, just under 99% of them singletons; the top ten hold approximately 0.4%. The study drew all its donors from Caucasian adults living in Nashville, Tennessee. Material: naive CD4+ T cells sorted from blood. The subset was: CD45RA+ positively selected. The clonotype was recovered from a man younger than 45 in good health.

CDR3 nucleotide sequence: TGTGCCAGCAGCTATCGGACAGGAACCTACGAGCAGTACTTC. It is translated as CASSYRTGTYEQYF. The chain uses TRBV5-8 and TRBJ2-7, with TRBD1 matching 7 bases. J lost 2 bases, V lost 3 bases, and 5 bases had no gene match. Germline values: CDR1 SGHTS, CDR2 YDEGEE. The CDR3 contains 14 residues.